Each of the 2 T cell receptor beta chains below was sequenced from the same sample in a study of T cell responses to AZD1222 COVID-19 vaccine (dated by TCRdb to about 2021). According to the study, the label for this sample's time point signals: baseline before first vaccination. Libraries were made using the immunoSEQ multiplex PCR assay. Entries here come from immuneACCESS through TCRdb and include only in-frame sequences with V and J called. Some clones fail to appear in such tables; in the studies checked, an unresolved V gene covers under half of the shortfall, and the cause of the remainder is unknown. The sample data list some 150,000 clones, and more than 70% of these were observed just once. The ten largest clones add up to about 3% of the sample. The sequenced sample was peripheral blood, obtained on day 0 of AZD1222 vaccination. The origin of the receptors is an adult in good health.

CDR3 amino acids: CASSAQGAYGYTF. The DNA of the CDR3 is TGTGCCAGTAGTGCCCAGGGGGCCTATGGCTACACCTTC. The chain has TRBV19 and TRBJ1-2; 8 bases map to TRBD1. The CDR3 length is 13 residues. Unmatched junction bases numbered 3, after V lost 5 bases and J lost 4 bases. Germline V lookup: CDR1 LNHDA, CDR2 SQIVND (reference sequence). Full variable domain (outside the CDR3, taken from reference TRBV19 and TRBJ1-2): DGGITQSPKYLFRKEGQNVTLSCEQNLNHDAMYWYRQDPGQGLRLIYYSQIVNDFQKGDIAEGYSVSREKKESFPLTVTSAQKNPTAFYLCASSAQGAYGYTFGSGTRLTVV.

DNA for the CDR3: TGTGCCAGCAGTTTAATGGCGGACAGGGGGGTTGGAGCTTTCTTT. Its protein product is CASSLMADRGVGAFF. The gene calls are TRBV28 and TRBJ1-1; 10 bases fit TRBD1. The CDR3 is 15 amino acids. V was pared by 2 bases and J by 10 bases, with 10 bases of the junction left unmatched. Per the germline V gene, CDR1 is MDHEN and CDR2 is SYDVKM. The full variable domain, with the rest looked up from reference TRBV28 and TRBJ1-1, is DVKVTQSSRYLVKRTGEKVFLECVQDMDHENMFWYRQDPGLGLRLIYFSYDVKMKEKGDIPEGYSVSREKKERFSLILESASTNQTSMYLCASSLMADRGVGAFFGQGTRLTVV.